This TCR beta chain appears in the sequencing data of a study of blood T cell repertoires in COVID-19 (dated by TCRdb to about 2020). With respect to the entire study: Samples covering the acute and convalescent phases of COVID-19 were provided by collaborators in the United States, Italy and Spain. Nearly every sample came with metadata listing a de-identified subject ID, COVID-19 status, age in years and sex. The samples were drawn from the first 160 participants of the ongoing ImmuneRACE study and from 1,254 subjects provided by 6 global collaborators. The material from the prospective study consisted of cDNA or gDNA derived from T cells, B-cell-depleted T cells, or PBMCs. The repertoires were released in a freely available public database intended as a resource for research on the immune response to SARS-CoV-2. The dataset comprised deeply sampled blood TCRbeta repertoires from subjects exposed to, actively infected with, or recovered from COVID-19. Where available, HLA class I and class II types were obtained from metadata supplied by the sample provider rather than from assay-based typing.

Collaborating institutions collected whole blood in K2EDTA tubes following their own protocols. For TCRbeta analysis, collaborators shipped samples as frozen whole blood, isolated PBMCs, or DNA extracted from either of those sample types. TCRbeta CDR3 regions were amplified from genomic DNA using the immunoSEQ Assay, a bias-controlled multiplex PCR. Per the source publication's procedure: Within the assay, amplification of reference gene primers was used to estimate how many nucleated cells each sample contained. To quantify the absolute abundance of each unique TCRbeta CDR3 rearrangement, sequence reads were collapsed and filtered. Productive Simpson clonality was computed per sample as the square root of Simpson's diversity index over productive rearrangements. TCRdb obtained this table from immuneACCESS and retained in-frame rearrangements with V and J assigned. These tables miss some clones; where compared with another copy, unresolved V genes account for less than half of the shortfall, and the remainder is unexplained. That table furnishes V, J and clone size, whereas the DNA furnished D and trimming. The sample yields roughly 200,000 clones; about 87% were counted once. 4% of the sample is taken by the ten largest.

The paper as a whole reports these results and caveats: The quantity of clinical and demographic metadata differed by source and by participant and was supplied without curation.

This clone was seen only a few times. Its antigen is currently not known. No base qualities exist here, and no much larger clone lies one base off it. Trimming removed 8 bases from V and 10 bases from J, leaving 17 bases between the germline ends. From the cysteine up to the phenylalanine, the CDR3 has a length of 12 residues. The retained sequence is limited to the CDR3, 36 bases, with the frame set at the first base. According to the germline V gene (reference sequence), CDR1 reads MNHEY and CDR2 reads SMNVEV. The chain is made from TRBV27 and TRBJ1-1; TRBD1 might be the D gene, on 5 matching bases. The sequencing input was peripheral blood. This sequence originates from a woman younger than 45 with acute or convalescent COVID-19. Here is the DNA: TGTGCCAGCGGCCCTTGGGGGGGGAGAGCTTTCTTT. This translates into CASGPWGGRAFF.